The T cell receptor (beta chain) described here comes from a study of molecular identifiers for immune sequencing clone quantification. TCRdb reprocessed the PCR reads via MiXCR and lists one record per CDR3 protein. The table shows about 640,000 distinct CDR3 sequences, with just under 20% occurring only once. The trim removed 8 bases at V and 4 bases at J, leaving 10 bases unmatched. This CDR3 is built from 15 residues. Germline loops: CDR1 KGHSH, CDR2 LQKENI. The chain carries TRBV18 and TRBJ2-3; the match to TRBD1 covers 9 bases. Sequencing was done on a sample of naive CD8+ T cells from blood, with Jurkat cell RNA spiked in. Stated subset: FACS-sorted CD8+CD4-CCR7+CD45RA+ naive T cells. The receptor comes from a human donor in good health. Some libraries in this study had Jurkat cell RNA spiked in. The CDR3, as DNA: TGTGCCAGCCCTTATGATAACAGGGGGCCAGATACGCAGTATTTT. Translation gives CASPYDNRGPDTQYF.